These 16 T cell receptor beta chains share one sample of origin, sequenced in a study of blood T cell repertoires in COVID-19. Sequenced by immunoSEQ multiplex PCR; TCRdb stores in-frame clones only, minus some. The sample includes 98,000 or so clones, roughly 91% of them seen just once. The sequencing input was peripheral blood. Receptors were obtained from a human donor in a cohort sampled during active COVID-19.

The chain combines TRBV30 with TRBJ2-3, with D possibly matching TRBD1 (5 bases). Trimming cost V 2 bases and J 3 bases, with 15 bases left between them. Germline V lookup: CDR1 GTSNPN, CDR2 SVGIG (reference sequence). The CDR3 extends over 15 amino acids. This CDR3 reads CAWSPRAHGTDTQYF. CDR3 bases: TGTGCCTGGAGTCCCAGGGCCCACGGGACAGATACGCAGTATTTT.

The chain is built from TRBV15 and TRBJ1-1; TRBD1 aligns across 10 bases. The V gene end was trimmed by 4 bases and the J gene end by 2 bases; junction bases not matched to a gene: 10. Germline CDR1 LNHNV, CDR2 YYDKDF (reference sequence). The CDR3 has 17 amino acids. As DNA, the CDR3 is TGTGCCACCAGCAAAACCAAGACAGGGGGCATTAACACTGAAGCTTTCTTT. It translates to CATSKTKTGGINTEAFF.

This chain links TRBV12-3 or TRBV12-4 with TRBJ2-7; 7 bases are a match to TRBD1. Trimming at V came to 6 bases and at J to 6 bases, leaving 5 bases not matched to a gene. CDR3 size: 12 residues. The CDR3 here is CASRTGASEQYF. The CDR3 DNA sequence: TGTGCCAGCAGAACAGGGGCGAGCGAGCAGTACTTC.

The chain recombines TRBV30 with TRBJ2-7; TRBD2 matches 12 bases. After removal of 3 bases from V and 7 bases from J, the junction contained 4 bases not matched to a gene. The CDR3 runs to 13 residues. The germline V gene has CDR1 GTSNPN and CDR2 SVGIG (reference sequence). As DNA, the CDR3 is TGTGCCTGGAGCGGACTAGCGGGATATGAGCAGTACTTC. It codes for CAWSGLAGYEQYF.

The chain carries TRBV28 and TRBJ2-7; the match to TRBD1 covers 10 bases. From germline, CDR1 is MDHEN and CDR2 SYDVKM. Trimming at V came to 7 bases and at J to 2 bases, leaving 5 bases not matched to a gene. The CDR3 runs 14 residues. This CDR3 is CASKSGTGAYEQYF. DNA of the CDR3: TGTGCCAGCAAATCCGGGACAGGGGCCTACGAGCAGTACTTC.

CDR3 DNA sequence: TGTGCCAGCAGCGACACCCTGAGCACAGATACGCAGTATTTT. It is translated as CASSDTLSTDTQYF. The V gene is TRBV9, the J gene TRBJ2-3; no definite D call. V dropped 3 bases and J dropped 0 bases, with 8 bases sitting between them. This CDR3 comprises 14 residues. Germline assignment: CDR1 SGDLS and CDR2 YYNGEE.

V gene TRBV5-1 combines with J gene TRBJ1-1; D gene ambiguous. Germline V lookup: CDR1 SGHRS, CDR2 YFSETQ. This CDR3 region has 14 residues. Deletions cut 4 bases from V and 6 bases from J, with 16 bases between. DNA for the CDR3: TGCGCCAGCAGCCCTTCGTCCGGGATGGCTGAAGCTTTCTTT. It encodes CASSPSSGMAEAFF.

V usage is TRBV5-5 and J usage is TRBJ1-5; no clear D gene. Germline lookup yields CDR1 SGHKS and CDR2 YYEKEE (reference sequence). V was clipped by 4 bases and J by 3 bases, with 11 bases between them. This CDR3 has 14 residues. CDR3 protein: CASSLGSFNQPQHF. Here the CDR3 DNA reads TGTGCCAGCAGCCTGGGTTCTTTCAATCAGCCCCAGCATTTT.

The chain recombines TRBV2 with TRBJ2-3; TRBD2 matches 9 bases. V shed 7 bases, J shed 5 bases, and the junction held 10 bases outside the gene matches. This CDR3 contains 15 residues. Germline V gives CDR1 SNHLY, CDR2 FYNNEI. The CDR3 region is CASTGLASWLDTQYF. The DNA for the CDR3 is TGTGCCAGCACTGGACTAGCGAGTTGGTTAGATACGCAGTATTTT.

The chain carries TRBV10-3 and TRBJ1-4; D not resolved. V was clipped by 2 bases and J by 8 bases, with 9 bases between them. The CDR3 contains 13 residues. CDR1 and CDR2 (germline): ENHRY, SYGVKD. The CDR3 region has the DNA TGTGCCATCAGTGAGGGTGGAGGAGAAAAACTGTTTTTT. Translating it yields CAISEGGGEKLFF.

This sequence joins TRBV7-8 and TRBJ2-5, with D tentatively TRBD2 (5 bases). This CDR3 is built from 17 residues. The germline gives CDR1 SGHVS, CDR2 FQNEAQ. V was clipped by 2 bases and J by 1 base, with 17 bases between them. The CDR3 is CASSLFGQQTIQETQYF. As DNA, the CDR3 is TGTGCCAGCAGCTTATTCGGGCAACAGACTATCCAAGAGACCCAGTACTTC.

The rearrangement links TRBV5-4 to TRBJ2-7, with D possibly matching TRBD2 (6 bases). Germline-derived CDR1 and CDR2 are SGHNT and YYREEE (reference sequence). The V and J ends lost 4 bases and 3 bases respectively, with 11 bases between them. This CDR3 region has 13 residues. The CDR3 protein is CASSNRTNYEQYF. CDR3 DNA sequence: TGTGCCAGCAGCAATAGGACTAACTACGAGCAGTACTTC.

The rearrangement joins TRBV5-4 to TRBJ2-3; TRBD1 agrees at 8 bases. Germline CDR1 and CDR2: SGHNT and YYREEE (reference sequence). J was trimmed by 5 bases and V by 0 bases; bases with no gene match: 5. The CDR3 runs to 15 residues. This CDR3 reads CASSLGRGLRDTQYF. The CDR3 nucleotides read TGTGCCAGCAGCTTGGGCAGGGGGCTGAGAGATACGCAGTATTTT.

This chain connects TRBV5-1 to TRBJ1-2, with 7 bases lining up with TRBD1. There are 15 residues in the CDR3. With 2 bases clipped from V and 4 bases from J, the junction kept 8 bases outside the gene matches. Germline V gene lookup returns CDR1 SGHRS and CDR2 YFSETQ. The DNA of the CDR3 is TGCGCCAGCAGCTTAGGGACAGCAAAGTCCTATGGCTACACCTTC. Its translation: CASSLGTAKSYGYTF.

This clone has a single count. CDR3 in DNA: TGTGCCACCAGCAGAGTTACAGGGCCGTTTAGCACTGAAGCTTTCTTT. Its translation: CATSRVTGPFSTEAFF. This chain joins TRBV15 and TRBJ1-1, with D perhaps matching TRBD1 (6 bases). The CDR3 extends over 16 amino acids. V lost 1 base to trimming and J lost 4 bases, with 16 bases between them. The germline CDR1 and CDR2 sequences are LNHNV and YYDKDF (reference sequence). The full variable domain, completed using reference TRBV15 and TRBJ1-1, is DAMVIQNPRYQVTQFGKPVTLSCSQTLNHNVMYWYQQKSSQAPKLLFHYYDKDFNNEADTPDNFQSRRPNTSFCFLDIRSPGLGDTAMYLCATSRVTGPFSTEAFFGQGTRLTVV.

V gene TRBV2 combines with J gene TRBJ2-7, with 9 nucleotides matching TRBD1. This CDR3 spans 15 amino acids. Germline V gives CDR1 SNHLY, CDR2 FYNNEI. V dropped 7 bases and J dropped 5; count of bases not matched to a gene: 12. The CDR3 nucleotides are TGTGCCAGCATGCCCGGGACAGGGCCCAGGAACGAGCAGTACTTC. This sequence encodes CASMPGTGPRNEQYF.